The rows below give T cell receptor beta chains drawn from one sample of a study of cytomegalovirus exposure and HLA in healthy donors. Produced via immunoSEQ multiplex PCR; TCRdb's table is partial and in-frame only. The data show about 140,000 clones, approximately 80% seen once. The sequencing input was PBMCs. The receptors derive from a middle-aged woman in good health and CMV-seronegative. The CDR3 runs from the conserved cysteine through the conserved F or W. The D gene is left open where the match is weak. Only some rows state a clone size, as once, few, many or a class for expanded clones.

.	TRBV4-3	TRBJ2-1	.	TGCGCCAGCAGCCAAGATGCACAGGTCTACAATGAGCAGTTCTTC	CASSQDAQVYNEQFF
.	TRBV15	TRBJ1-5	.	TGTGCCACCAGCAGAGGCTGGAGGCCAGGGGCGAGCAATCAGCCCCAGCATTTT	CATSRGWRPGASNQPQHF
.	TRBV27	TRBJ2-5	TRBD2	TGTGCCAGCAGTCCCAGGACTAGCGGGGGGCGTGAGACCCAGTACTTC	CASSPRTSGGRETQYF
.	TRBV5-4	TRBJ1-2	TRBD1	TGTGCCAGCAGCAACGGACAGGGGCCCTATGGCTACACCTTC	CASSNGQGPYGYTF
once	TRBV5-6	TRBJ1-1	TRBD1	TGTGCCAGCAGCTTGTTGGGCGGGACAGAGAACACTGAAGCTTTCTTT	CASSLLGGTENTEAFF
.	TRBV6-4	TRBJ2-3	TRBD1	TGTGCCAGCAGTCTAGACAGGGGTTCAGATACGCAGTATTTT	CASSLDRGSDTQYF
.	TRBV5-6	TRBJ2-7	TRBD2	TGTGCCAGCAGCTTGTATGCGGGAGGGCTGTACGAGCAGTACTTC	CASSLYAGGLYEQYF
.	TRBV4-2	TRBJ2-1	TRBD2	TGTGCCAGCAGCCCTTTACCGAGCGGGGGGTACAATGAGCAGTTCTTC	CASSPLPSGGYNEQFF
.	TRBV12-5	TRBJ2-7	.	TGTGCTAGTGGTTTGGTGAGGTCCTACGAGCAGTACTTC	CASGLVRSYEQYF
once	TRBV5-1	TRBJ2-3	.	TGCGCCAGCAGCCAGGGCACCACAGATACGCAGTATTTT	CASSQGTTDTQYF
.	TRBV25-1	TRBJ1-1	.	TGTGCCAGCAGTGAATCAAGAAAAAGGGAGACTGAAGCTTTCTTT	CASSESRKRETEAFF
.	TRBV19	TRBJ1-1	.	TGTGCCAGTAGGACATGGGACACTGAAGCTTTCTTT	CASRTWDTEAFF
.	TRBV5-4	TRBJ2-3	.	TGTGCCAGCAGCTTGGGGGGCAGGGCAAACACAGATACGCAGTATTTT	CASSLGGRANTDTQYF
.	TRBV11-2	TRBJ2-7	TRBD2	TGTGCCAGCAGCTTAGCCGGACTAGCGGACCTCTCCTACGAGCAGTACTTC	CASSLAGLADLSYEQYF
once	TRBV7-9	TRBJ2-7	.	TGTGCCAGCAGCATAGGAACCTACGAGCAGTACTTC	CASSIGTYEQYF
.	TRBV11-3	TRBJ2-1	TRBD2	TGTGCCAGCAGCCTGGGACTAGCGGGTTACAATGAGCAGTTCTTC	CASSLGLAGYNEQFF
few	TRBV11-3	TRBJ1-1	.	TGTGCCAGCAGCCCCATGGGAGGGTTGAACACTGAAGCTTTCTTT	CASSPMGGLNTEAFF
.	TRBV30	TRBJ1-6	.	TGTGCCTGGATAGGTAGGAGAGGGTCACCCCTCCACTTT	CAWIGRRGSPLHF
.	TRBV5-4	TRBJ2-7	.	TGTGCCAGCAGCTTGGTAACAGGGAACGAGCAGTACTTC	CASSLVTGNEQYF
.	TRBV5-1	TRBJ2-7	.	TGCGCCAGCAGCTTAACAGGGGGGGGCAACGAGCAGTACTTC	CASSLTGGGNEQYF
.	TRBV27	TRBJ1-5	.	TGTGCCAGCAGTCCCCCTCCCTCAGTCGAAGGCAATCAGCCCCAGCATTTT	CASSPPPSVEGNQPQHF
.	TRBV4-2	TRBJ2-3	.	TGTGCCAGCAGCCAAGCCCTAGCGACTAGCACAGATACGCAGTATTTT	CASSQALATSTDTQYF
.	TRBV10-3	TRBJ2-1	TRBD2	TGTGCCATCAGTGGCATAGCGGGGGGCGGCGATGAGCAGTTCTTC	CAISGIAGGGDEQFF
.	TRBV19	TRBJ2-1	TRBD2	TGTGCCAGTAGGCGGGGGGAATACAATGAGCAGTTCTTC	CASRRGEYNEQFF
.	TRBV14	TRBJ2-1	.	TGTGCCAGCAGCAGCACTCGCTACAATGAGCAGTTCTTC	CASSSTRYNEQFF
few	TRBV5-8	TRBJ1-3	.	TGTGCCAGCAGCTGGGCCGGAGGGTCCTTTGGAAACACCATATATTTT	CASSWAGGSFGNTIYF
.	TRBV5-1	TRBJ1-3	.	TGCGCCAGCAGCCATCAGGGGTACTCTGGAAACACCATATATTTT	CASSHQGYSGNTIYF
.	TRBV19	TRBJ2-1	TRBD2	TGTGCCAGTACCCGAGTTTCGACTAGCGGGGGTTCCTACAATGAGCAGTTCTTC	CASTRVSTSGGSYNEQFF
.	TRBV7-2	TRBJ2-5	TRBD1	TGTGCCAGCAGCCGGGAACAGGGGGGCGAGACCCAGTACTTC	CASSREQGGETQYF
once	TRBV7-2	TRBJ2-3	.	TGTGCCAGCAGCCCCCAGGGTCCCGGTCGCACAGATACGCAGTATTTT	CASSPQGPGRTDTQYF
.	TRBV7-3	TRBJ2-2	.	TGTGCCAGCAGCTTCTCATCTAGCTCCGGGGAGCTGTTTTTT	CASSFSSSSGELFF
.	TRBV5-1	TRBJ1-4	.	TGCGCCAGCAGCCTCCCTTCTAATGAAAAACTGTTTTTT	CASSLPSNEKLFF
.	TRBV11-2	TRBJ2-2	TRBD2	TGTGCCAGCAGCTTGGGACTAGCGGGAGGAGGCACCGGGGAGCTGTTTTTT	CASSLGLAGGGTGELFF
.	TRBV7-9	TRBJ2-3	TRBD2	TGTGCCAGCAGCTCCCGGACTAGCGAAAACACAGATACGCAGTATTTT	CASSSRTSENTDTQYF
.	TRBV27	TRBJ2-7	TRBD1	TGTGCCAGCAGACCCGGGACAGGCTTATACGAGCAGTACTTC	CASRPGTGLYEQYF
.	TRBV18	TRBJ1-2	.	TGTGCCAGCTCACCAAGCCAGGGGAGGGACTATGGCTACACCTTC	CASSPSQGRDYGYTF
.	TRBV19	TRBJ2-4	TRBD1	TGTGCCAGTCAAGATCAGGGGGCAGCCAAAAACATTCAGTACTTC	CASQDQGAAKNIQYF
.	TRBV5-6	TRBJ2-2	TRBD2	TGTGCCAGCAGCCCCGAGGGACTAGCGGGATTTTACACCGGGGAGCTGTTTTTT	CASSPEGLAGFYTGELFF
.	TRBV5-1	TRBJ2-3	TRBD1	TGCGCCAGCAGCTTGGGACAGGGGGCTGGTACGCAGTATTTT	CASSLGQGAGTQYF
.	TRBV5-1	TRBJ2-1	TRBD2	TGCGCCAGCACCTCAACAGTAGCGGGGGCCGGTGAGCAGTTCTTC	CASTSTVAGAGEQFF
.	TRBV9	TRBJ2-7	.	TGTGCCAGCAGCCCCACGCCGGGTCACTACGAGCAGTACTTC	CASSPTPGHYEQYF
.	TRBV5-1	TRBJ2-7	TRBD1	TGCGCCAGCAGCTTGCGGACAGGGAACGCCTACGAGCAGTACTTC	CASSLRTGNAYEQYF
.	TRBV4-2	TRBJ2-1	TRBD2	TGTGCCAGCAGAGCGGGACTAGCGGGAAACAATGAGCAGTTCTTC	CASRAGLAGNNEQFF
.	TRBV4-3	TRBJ2-1	TRBD1	TGCGCCAGCAGTTGGGACAGGCCTAATGAGCAGTTCTTC	CASSWDRPNEQFF
.	TRBV28	TRBJ2-7	TRBD2	TGTGCCAGCAGTTTATCGGGAGGCGGGCAGTACTTC	CASSLSGGGQYF
.	TRBV7-9	TRBJ1-1	TRBD1	TGTGCCAGCAGTATCGGACAGGGCACTGAAGCTTTCTTT	CASSIGQGTEAFF
.	TRBV7-9	TRBJ2-5	TRBD1	TGTGCCAGCAGCCGCTGGGGACAGGGGGCCGGGACCCAGTACTTC	CASSRWGQGAGTQYF
.	TRBV7-2	TRBJ2-2	.	TGTGCCAGCAGCTTAGATTCATCACGGGGCACCGGGGAGCTGTTTTTT	CASSLDSSRGTGELFF
.	TRBV19	TRBJ1-2	.	TGTGCCAGTAGAAGTGACAAAAACTATGGCTACACCTTC	CASRSDKNYGYTF
.	TRBV7-3	TRBJ2-1	TRBD1	TGTGCCAGCAGCGTAAACCGGGACAGGCGCAATGAGCAGTTCTTC	CASSVNRDRRNEQFF
.	TRBV6-5	TRBJ1-3	.	TGTGCCAGCAGCAAGGAACAGTTCTCTGGAAACACCATATATTTT	CASSKEQFSGNTIYF
few	TRBV5-4	TRBJ2-5	TRBD1	TGTGCCAGCAGGCTCCCGGGACAGCAAGAGACCCAGTACTTC	CASRLPGQQETQYF
.	TRBV4-3	TRBJ1-2	TRBD1	TGCGCCAGCAGCCAAGATAGGGCGGGACAGGGGGCCGGTGGCTACACCTTC	CASSQDRAGQGAGGYTF
.	TRBV5-6	TRBJ2-1	TRBD2	TGTGCCAGCAGCAAGGGGACTAGCGGAAGACTCTACAATGAGCAGTTCTTC	CASSKGTSGRLYNEQFF
.	TRBV28	TRBJ2-1	.	TGTGCCAGCAGTTCACCGCCAATTTGGGGGGGCGGGAATGAGCAGTTCTTC	CASSSPPIWGGGNEQFF
.	TRBV21-1	TRBJ2-7	.	TGTGCCAGCAGCAAGAAATCCCTAGGGAGGGACAGGCCTTCCTACGAGCAGTACTTC	CASSKKSLGRDRPSYEQYF
.	TRBV29-1	TRBJ2-7	.	TGCAGCGTTGTCCGCGGCTACGAGCAGTACTTC	CSVVRGYEQYF
.	TRBV2	TRBJ2-2	.	TGTGCCAGCAGGCCAGGGGTGGACACCGGGGAGCTGTTTTTT	CASRPGVDTGELFF